A single TCR beta chain is shown here with its context. The CDR3 covers 14 residues. Germline V lookup: CDR1 SEHNR, CDR2 FQNEAQ (reference sequence). V dropped 5 bases and J dropped 3 bases, with 11 bases sitting between them. The entry originates in a study of OX40 agonist ivuxolimab in advanced cancers. Clones were sequenced by immunoSEQ multiplex PCR, and TCRdb holds only the in-frame ones, with some missing. Here the sample spans 80,000 or so clones, 85% to 90% being singletons. This chain connects TRBV7-9 to TRBJ1-3; D remains ambiguous. The sample was CD4+ or CD8+ T cells sorted from blood, taken in a trial of the OX40 agonist ivuxolimab. This receptor was taken from an adult with an advanced solid tumor such as melanoma, head and neck, liver or kidney cancer. The DNA for the CDR3 is TGTGCCAGCAGCCTAAAGGGTTTTGGAAACACCATATATTTT. Protein sequence: CASSLKGFGNTIYF.